This T cell receptor (beta chain) came from a study of T cells after yellow fever vaccination. Germline CDR1 DFQATT, CDR2 SNEGSKA (reference sequence). V was pared by 0 bases and J by 6 bases, with 5 bases of the junction left unmatched. The CDR3 covers 15 residues. TCRdb reprocessed the 5' RACE reads with MiXCR, giving one entry per CDR3 protein. The table lists approximately 600,000 distinct CDR3 sequences, 9% to 15% of them singletons, with just under 15% in the top ten. Study-wide findings and caveats: Reappearance after the booster was seen for most primary-vaccination clones, at 96% CD4 and about 90% CD8. Of the clonotypes, a small share occurred in both CD4 and CD8 compartments.

For this clonotype: Its antigen is unknown.

This sample comprised PBMCs, obtained on the day of the yellow fever booster vaccination. The sequence was obtained from a man younger than 45 who received the YFV17D yellow fever vaccine. V usage is TRBV20-1 and J usage is TRBJ2-1; 10 positions match TRBD2. The CDR3 reads CSAREVLAGPNEQFF. CDR3 nucleotide sequence: TGCAGTGCTAGAGAAGTACTAGCGGGACCCAATGAGCAGTTCTTC.